The text below deals with one TCR beta chain. Its cognate antigen is unknown. This sample was included in a study of T cell repertoires in cytomegalovirus infection. Looking at the study overall: Both a matching HLA type and CMV infection were indicated by public TCR beta signatures.

Germline V gives CDR1 LNHNV, CDR2 YYDKDF (reference sequence). Deletions cut 4 bases from V and 6 bases from J, with 10 bases between. CDR3 length equals 13 residues. Broader study findings: Cumulative frequency (of public TCR beta family members) identified carriers of CMV plus the relevant HLA. Ex vivo, HLA-C-restricted CMV-specific TCR beta clonotypes prevailed over the rest of the response.

Each CDR3 protein gets one entry after TCRdb re-called the reads with MiXCR. The sample comprises about 89,000 distinct CDR3 sequences, about 29% of which are singletons, and 65% to 75% rests with the top ten. Sequencing used CD8+ T cells from cultured PBMCs, obtained from culture after CMV antigen stimulation. This TCR was sampled from a human donor in good health (CMV status not recorded). Some clones in this sample may be carry-over from other donors' samples. The chain carries TRBV15 and TRBJ2-1; D gene unclear. DNA of the CDR3: TGTGCCACCAGCAACCCGGGCCCCAATGAGCAGTTCTTC. Translated, it gives CATSNPGPNEQFF.